These T cell receptor beta chains were read from a single sample in a study of CD8+ T cells in alopecia areata. Clones were sequenced by immunoSEQ multiplex PCR, and TCRdb holds only the in-frame ones, with some missing. The sample shows 130,000 to 150,000 clones, about 51% of them seen only once. Sequencing used CD4+ T cells sorted from blood, obtained at week 0. Receptors were obtained from a human donor with alopecia areata. Both conserved end residues are part of each CDR3. D genes are given only for firm matches. Size values are once, few and many counts, or a class for expanded clones, and some rows have none.

v_gene,abundance,len,d_gene,j_gene,CDR3nt,CDR3aa
TRBV6-5,-,11,-,TRBJ1-1,TGTGCCACCACAGGGAACACTGAAGCTTTCTTT,CATTGNTEAFF
TRBV11-2,-,11,-,TRBJ2-5,TGTGCCAGCAGCTTGGGGGAGACCCAGTACTTC,CASSLGETQYF
TRBV20-1,few,11,-,TRBJ2-5,TGCAGTGCTAGTGGACGGGAGACCCAGTACTTC,CSASGRETQYF
TRBV7-2,-,15,TRBD1,TRBJ2-7,TGTGCCAGCAGCTTAGCCACAGGGGGCCGCTACGAGCAGTACTTC,CASSLATGGRYEQYF
TRBV7-2,-,13,-,TRBJ2-7,TGTGCCAGCAGCTTCCGACTACCCTACGAGCAGTACTTC,CASSFRLPYEQYF
TRBV29-1,-,15,TRBD1,TRBJ2-1,TGCAGCGTCCTCCCCAACGGACAGGGGCGCAATGAGCAGTTCTTC,CSVLPNGQGRNEQFF
TRBV7-2,-,20,TRBD2,TRBJ2-1,TGTGCCAGCAGCTTAGCGCTGGGACTAGCGGGAGGTAGCTCCTACAATGAGCAGTTCTTC,CASSLALGLAGGSSYNEQFF
TRBV29-1,-,13,-,TRBJ1-1,TGCAGCGTTGAAAGAGAGGGGGGCACTGAAGCTTTCTTT,CSVEREGGTEAFF
TRBV7-9,few,12,-,TRBJ1-2,TGTGCCAGCAGCTGGGCCGACTATGGCTACACCTTC,CASSWADYGYTF
TRBV5-4,-,16,TRBD2,TRBJ2-5,TGTGCCAGCAGCTTGGCCCCTAGCGGGAGAGGAGAGACCCAGTACTTC,CASSLAPSGRGETQYF
TRBV18,-,11,-,TRBJ2-7,TGTGCCAGCTCACCAGAATACGAGCAGTACTTC,CASSPEYEQYF
TRBV4-1,-,14,TRBD1,TRBJ1-2,TGCGCCAGCAGCCAACGGACAGGGGGCGGTGGCTACACCTTC,CASSQRTGGGGYTF
TRBV27,-,13,-,TRBJ2-7,TGTGCCAGTTCTAGCCGAAACGGCTACGAGCAGTACTTC,CASSSRNGYEQYF
TRBV6-5,-,14,-,TRBJ2-5,TGTGCCAGCAGTTCGCCCCAGGGGAAAGAGACCCAGTACTTC,CASSSPQGKETQYF
TRBV7-4,-,13,-,TRBJ2-7,TGTGCCAGCAGCCCCACCAGCCTGGACGAGCAGTACTTC,CASSPTSLDEQYF
TRBV10-3,-,13,-,TRBJ2-5,TGTGCCATCAGTCGGCAGACCAAAGAGACCCAGTACTTC,CAISRQTKETQYF
TRBV19,-,13,-,TRBJ2-3,TGTGCCAGTAGTCGAGTGGCGAAGGATACGCAGTATTTT,CASSRVAKDTQYF
TRBV11-2,few,13,TRBD1,TRBJ1-2,TGTGCCAGCAGCGAGGGGGCCGCCTATGGCTACACCTTC,CASSEGAAYGYTF
TRBV19,few,15,TRBD1,TRBJ2-7,TGTGCCAGTAGTGGACCGGGACAGGTATTCTACGAGCAGTACTTC,CASSGPGQVFYEQYF
TRBV7-9,-,15,TRBD2,TRBJ2-3,TGTGCCAGCAGCGTCCGACTAGCGGGAGTAGATACGCAGTATTTT,CASSVRLAGVDTQYF
TRBV7-8,-,9,-,TRBJ2-3,TGTGCCAGCGGGGATACGCAGTATTTT,CASGDTQYF
TRBV9,-,15,TRBD1,TRBJ1-4,TGTGCCAGCAGCGCAGGAGACAGGGGAGGTGAAAAACTGTTTTTT,CASSAGDRGGEKLFF
TRBV28,-,15,TRBD1,TRBJ2-5,TGTGCCAGCAGTCGAAGACAGGGGGGGCAAGAGACCCAGTACTTC,CASSRRQGGQETQYF
TRBV29-1,few,14,TRBD2,TRBJ2-2,TGCAGCGTTGGGACTAGCGGGGTCACCGGGGAGCTGTTTTTT,CSVGTSGVTGELFF
TRBV4-1,few,12,-,TRBJ2-1,TGCGCCAGCACCGACTATCACAATGAGCAGTTCTTC,CASTDYHNEQFF
TRBV19,-,13,TRBD1,TRBJ1-1,TGTGCCAGTAGTATAAACAGGGGCACTGAAGCTTTCTTT,CASSINRGTEAFF
TRBV9,-,15,-,TRBJ1-2,TGTGCCAGCAGCGCACATGGAGGGCAGGACTATGGCTACACCTTC,CASSAHGGQDYGYTF
TRBV7-3,-,15,-,TRBJ2-4,TGTGCCAGCAGCTTGTCCGCCCCGCCACTGGGTATTCAGTACTTC,CASSLSAPPLGIQYF
TRBV30,few,15,TRBD2,TRBJ2-1,TGTGCCTGGAGTCTGGCTAGCGGGAGTAACAATGAGCAGTTCTTC,CAWSLASGSNNEQFF
TRBV28,-,14,TRBD2,TRBJ2-3,TGTGCCAGCACCTTAGCGGGAGGGGGGAATACGCAGTATTTT,CASTLAGGGNTQYF
TRBV7-2,-,14,TRBD1,TRBJ1-2,TGTGCCAGCAGCCCCGACAGGGGGCGCGGTGGCTACACCTTC,CASSPDRGRGGYTF
TRBV29-1,once,13,-,TRBJ2-3,TGCAGCGCTGGGCCTAGCGGCACAGATACGCAGTATTTT,CSAGPSGTDTQYF
TRBV6-1,few,13,-,TRBJ2-5,TGTGCCAGCAGTTTTGGACCTTCCCGGACCCAGTACTTC,CASSFGPSRTQYF
TRBV5-1,-,15,TRBD2,TRBJ2-5,TGCGCCAGCAGCTTAATAGCGGGAGAGGGAGAGACCCAGTACTTC,CASSLIAGEGETQYF
TRBV18,few,20,TRBD2,TRBJ2-5,TGTGCCAGCTCACCGTCTTTCGGGACTAGCGGGAGGCATAACCAAGAGACCCAGTACTTC,CASSPSFGTSGRHNQETQYF
TRBV29-1,-,12,-,TRBJ1-1,TGCAGCGTTGATGAAGGCGCCTCTGAAGCTTTCTTT,CSVDEGASEAFF
TRBV29-1,few,14,TRBD1,TRBJ1-1,TGCAGCGTGGACAGGGGTCGTGCGAACACTGAAGCTTTCTTT,CSVDRGRANTEAFF
TRBV10-3,-,15,-,TRBJ2-1,TGTGCCATCAGTGAGTTTGGCGGGAACGCCAATGAGCAGTTCTTC,CAISEFGGNANEQFF
TRBV7-2,-,14,-,TRBJ1-3,TGTGCCAGCAGCCTGCAGAGCTCTGGAAACACCATATATTTT,CASSLQSSGNTIYF
TRBV6-1,-,14,TRBD2,TRBJ2-2,TGTGCCAGCATGGGGGGGTCGGTCACCGGGGAGCTGTTTTTT,CASMGGSVTGELFF
TRBV11-2,-,14,-,TRBJ1-4,TGTGCCAGCACCCGGGGCACAGGGAAGGAAAAACTGTTTTTT,CASTRGTGKEKLFF
TRBV29-1,-,13,-,TRBJ1-2,TGCAGCGTTGAAGATCGAGACCGCGGCGGCTACACCTTC,CSVEDRDRGGYTF
TRBV6-4,-,13,-,TRBJ2-5,TGTGCCAGCAGTAGGGAAGGCGGAGAGACCCAGTACTTC,CASSREGGETQYF
TRBV9,-,16,-,TRBJ2-1,TGTGCCAGCAGCGTAGTGGTCAGCGGTCCTAGGGGTGAGCAGTTCTTC,CASSVVVSGPRGEQFF
TRBV27,-,14,-,TRBJ2-7,TGTGCCAGCAGTTCACAAGACGGCTCCTACGAGCAGTACTTC,CASSSQDGSYEQYF
TRBV19,few,18,-,TRBJ2-4,TGTGCCAGTAGTTCCCGGGACTCAGGGTTAGGAGCCAAAAACATTCAGTACTTC,CASSSRDSGLGAKNIQYF
TRBV6-4,few,19,-,TRBJ2-1,TGTGCCAGCAGTGCTGTTTATGGGGGACTGACGACATCCTACAATGAGCAGTTCTTC,CASSAVYGGLTTSYNEQFF
TRBV28,few,17,-,TRBJ2-1,TGTGCCAGCAGTTGGGGGTCGCCGGGGAGCTCCTACAATGAGCAGTTCTTC,CASSWGSPGSSYNEQFF
TRBV4-2,-,13,-,TRBJ2-7,TGTGCCAGCAGCCTAAGGACCCAGGGAGAGCAGTACTTC,CASSLRTQGEQYF
TRBV5-1,-,16,-,TRBJ2-5,TGCGCCAGCAGCTTGGCTTTAACGACAGTCCCCGAGACCCAGTACTTC,CASSLALTTVPETQYF
TRBV5-1,-,13,-,TRBJ2-3,TGCGCCAGCAGCTTCGAGTACACAGATACGCAGTATTTT,CASSFEYTDTQYF
TRBV11-2,few,12,-,TRBJ2-7,TGTGCCAGCAGCTTTTGGGTCAACGAGCAGTACTTC,CASSFWVNEQYF
TRBV27,few,14,TRBD2,TRBJ2-2,TGTGCCAGCAGTTTAGAACTAGCGGCCGGGGAGCTGTTTTTT,CASSLELAAGELFF
TRBV19,-,12,-,TRBJ1-5,TGTGCCAGTAGTATGCCCGGGACACCATTCCTTTTT,CASSMPGTPFLF